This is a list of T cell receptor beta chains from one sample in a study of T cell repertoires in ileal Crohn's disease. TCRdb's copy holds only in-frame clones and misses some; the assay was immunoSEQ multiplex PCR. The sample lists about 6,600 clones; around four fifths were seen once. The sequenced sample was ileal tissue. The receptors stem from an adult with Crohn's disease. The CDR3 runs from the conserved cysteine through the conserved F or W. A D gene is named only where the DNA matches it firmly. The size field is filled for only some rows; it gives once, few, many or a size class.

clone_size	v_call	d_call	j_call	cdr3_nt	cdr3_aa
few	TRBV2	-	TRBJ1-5	TGTGCCAGCAGTTCGCTTCAGGGAAACAATCAGCCCCAGCATTTT	CASSSLQGNNQPQHF
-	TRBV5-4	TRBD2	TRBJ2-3	TGTGCCAGCAGCTTGGTCGGTAGCGGGGGCACGGAGTATTTT	CASSLVGSGGTEYF
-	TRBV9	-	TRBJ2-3	TGTGCCAGCAGCGACCCAGGGTATTCCACAGATACGCAGTATTTT	CASSDPGYSTDTQYF
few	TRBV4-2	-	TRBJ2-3	TGTGCCATTTCCCGGGACCTTGGCACAGATACGCAGTATTTT	CAISRDLGTDTQYF
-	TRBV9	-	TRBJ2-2	TGTGCCAGCAGCGTGGACCACAGTATGCCCCGGACCGGGGAGCTGTTTTTT	CASSVDHSMPRTGELFF
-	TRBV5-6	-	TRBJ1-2	TGTGCCAGCAGCCCCGTCCAGGTCTATGGCTACACCTTC	CASSPVQVYGYTF
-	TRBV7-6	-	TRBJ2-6	TGTGCCAGCAGCAGGGGGACAACGGGGGCCAACGTCCTGACTTTC	CASSRGTTGANVLTF
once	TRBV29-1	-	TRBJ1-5	TGCAGCGTTAAGACAGCGGATCAGCCCCAGCATTTT	CSVKTADQPQHF
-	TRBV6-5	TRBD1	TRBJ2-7	TGTGCCACCATCGACAGGGGGAGCTCCTACGAGCAGTACTTC	CATIDRGSSYEQYF
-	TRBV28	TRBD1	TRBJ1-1	TGTGCCAGCAGTCACCCAAGGGCACAGGGGAGACGAGCTTTCTTT	CASSHPRAQGRRAFF
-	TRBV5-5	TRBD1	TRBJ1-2	TGTGCCAGCAGCTATCGTGGGGACAGCGGCTATGGCTACACCTTC	CASSYRGDSGYGYTF
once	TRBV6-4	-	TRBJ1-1	TGTGCCAGCAGCAATTCCAGGGGCACTGAAGCTTTCTTT	CASSNSRGTEAFF
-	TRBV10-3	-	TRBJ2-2	TGTGCCATCAGTGAGTCGGGGACGGAATACACCGGGGAGCTGTTTTTT	CAISESGTEYTGELFF
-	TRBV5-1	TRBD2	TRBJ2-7	TGCGCCAGCAGCCTTAGCGGGGGGGCCTACGAGCAGTACTTC	CASSLSGGAYEQYF
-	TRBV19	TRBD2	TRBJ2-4	TGTGCCAGTAGTATAAATAGCGGGGTAGCCAAAAACATTCAGTACTTC	CASSINSGVAKNIQYF
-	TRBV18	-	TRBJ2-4	TGTGCCAGCTCACCACGAAGTGAATCGGCAGATTGGAACATTCAGTACTTC	CASSPRSESADWNIQYF
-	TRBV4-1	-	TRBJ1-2	TGCGCCAGCAGCCAAGATCAGAACGGCTTCTATGGCTACACCTTC	CASSQDQNGFYGYTF
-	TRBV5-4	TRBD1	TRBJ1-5	TGTGCCAGCAGTGAGCCACCGGGGGTTTCGGGACAGCAGAATCAGCCCCAGCATTTT	CASSEPPGVSGQQNQPQHF
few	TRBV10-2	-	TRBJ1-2	TGCGCCAGCAGTGATGGGGGTGGCTATGGCTACACCTTC	CASSDGGGYGYTF
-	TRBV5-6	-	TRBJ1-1	TGTGCCAGCAGCTTTTCCCCCACAGGTGAAGCTTTCTTT	CASSFSPTGEAFF
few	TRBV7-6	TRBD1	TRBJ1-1	TGTGCCAGCAGTCGACAGGGTAACACTGAAGCTTTCTTT	CASSRQGNTEAFF
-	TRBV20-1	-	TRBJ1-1	TGCAGTGGCCAGACGAACACTGAAGCTTTCTTT	CSGQTNTEAFF
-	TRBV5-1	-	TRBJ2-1	TGCGCCAGCAGCTCCAGGGTTAATGAGCAGTTCTTC	CASSSRVNEQFF
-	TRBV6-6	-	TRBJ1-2	TGTGCCAGCGGTCTTAACTATGGCTACACCTTC	CASGLNYGYTF
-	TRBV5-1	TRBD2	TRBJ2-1	TGCGCCAGCAGCCGCAAGACTGCCAGCGGGGGTGGCGATGAGCAGTTCTTC	CASSRKTASGGGDEQFF
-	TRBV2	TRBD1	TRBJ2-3	TGTGCCAGCAGTGAGCCGCTGACAGGGGGGACAGATACGCAGTATTTT	CASSEPLTGGTDTQYF
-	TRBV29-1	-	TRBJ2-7	TGCAGCGTTGGCGGGACTCCATTAACCTACGAGCAGTACTTC	CSVGGTPLTYEQYF
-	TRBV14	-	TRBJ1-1	TGTGCCAGCAGCCAAGAGTTCACTGAAGCTTTCTTT	CASSQEFTEAFF
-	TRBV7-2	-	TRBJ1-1	TGTGCCAGCAGCTTCAGGCAGGGCGTCCCGGCTTTCTTT	CASSFRQGVPAFF
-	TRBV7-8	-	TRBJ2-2	TGTGCCAGCAGCCTTAGGGGATTGTCAAACACCGGGGAGCTGTTTTTT	CASSLRGLSNTGELFF
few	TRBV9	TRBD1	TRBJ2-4	TGTGCCAGCAGCGTCTCAGGGGGCGGCCAAAACATTCAGTACTTC	CASSVSGGGQNIQYF
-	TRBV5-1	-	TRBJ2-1	TGCGCCAGCCGCGAGATTGGCGATGAGCAGTTCTTC	CASREIGDEQFF
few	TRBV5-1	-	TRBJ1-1	TGCGCCAGCAGCCTGATGGCCCCCACTGAAGCTTTCTTT	CASSLMAPTEAFF
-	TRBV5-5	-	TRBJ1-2	TGTGCCAGCAGCTTGGGGCAGATTGCAGGGTTGGTTGGCTACACCTTC	CASSLGQIAGLVGYTF
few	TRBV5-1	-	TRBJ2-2	TGCGCCAGCAACGGGGGCACCGGGGAGCTGTTTTTT	CASNGGTGELFF
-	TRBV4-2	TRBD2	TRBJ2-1	TGTGCCAGCAGCCAACTAGCGGGGGGGAACGTGAACAATGAGCAGTTCTTC	CASSQLAGGNVNNEQFF
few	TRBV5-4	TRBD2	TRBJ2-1	TGTGCCAGCAGCAGCGGGGGCGTATACAATGAGCAGTTCTTC	CASSSGGVYNEQFF
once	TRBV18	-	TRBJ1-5	TGTGCCAGCTCTGGGGAGTACAATCAGCCCCAGCATTTT	CASSGEYNQPQHF
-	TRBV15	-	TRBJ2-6	TGTGCCACCAGCAGAGCGGGAAGTTCTGGGGCCAACGTCCTGACTTTC	CATSRAGSSGANVLTF
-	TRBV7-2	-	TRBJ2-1	TGTGCCAGCAGCTTAGATCCGGGGCCGCTGCGTTTCTTC	CASSLDPGPLRFF
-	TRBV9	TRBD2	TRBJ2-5	TGTGCCAGCAGCGTAGCGCTAGCGGGGCAAGAGACCCAGTACTTC	CASSVALAGQETQYF
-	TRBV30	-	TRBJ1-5	TGTGCCAGCGGGGCCCTTAGCAATCAGCCCCAGCATTTT	CASGALSNQPQHF
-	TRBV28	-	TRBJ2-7	TGTGCCAGCAGCCTGGGGGTTGGGGGGCGGGAGCAGTACTTC	CASSLGVGGREQYF
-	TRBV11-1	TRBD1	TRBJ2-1	TGTGCCAGCAGCTTAGTAGGGGGCCGCTTGAATGAGCAGTTCTTC	CASSLVGGRLNEQFF
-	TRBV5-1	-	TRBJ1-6	TGCGCCAGCAGCTTGTGGGAAATTGATAATTCACCCCTCCACTTT	CASSLWEIDNSPLHF
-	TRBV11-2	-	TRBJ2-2	TGTGCCAGCTCTTTAACCCGCGGGACAAACACCGGGGAGCTGTTTTTT	CASSLTRGTNTGELFF
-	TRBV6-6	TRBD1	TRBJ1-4	TGTGCCAGCAGTTACCGGGACAGGGGGAATGAAAAACTGTTTTTT	CASSYRDRGNEKLFF
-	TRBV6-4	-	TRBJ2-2	TGTGCCAGCAGTCGGTCTGGGGCCGGGGAGCTGTTTTTT	CASSRSGAGELFF
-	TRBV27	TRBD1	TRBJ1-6	TGTGCCAGCACAAACGACAGGGATCGATCACCCCTCCACTTT	CASTNDRDRSPLHF
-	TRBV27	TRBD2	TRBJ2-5	TGTGCCAGCAGTCCAAGACTAGCGGGGGAGCGAGGAGAGACCCAGTACTTC	CASSPRLAGERGETQYF
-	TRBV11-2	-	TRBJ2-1	TGTGCCAGCAGCTTAAGGGGTAGTCGGGGGACCTACAATGAGCAGTTCTTC	CASSLRGSRGTYNEQFF
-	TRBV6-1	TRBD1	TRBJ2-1	TGTGCCAGCAGGAGGACAGGGGCCTACAATGAGCAGTTCTTC	CASRRTGAYNEQFF